This T cell receptor beta chain is drawn from a study of T-cell reconstitution after alpha-beta-depleted transplantation in children. This clonotype was recorded many times. Unique molecular identifiers tagged the TCRbeta library. Each CDR3 protein is one row after TCRdb ran MiXCR on the PCR reads. Among some 200,000 distinct CDR3 sequences listed, about 14% were seen once. This CDR3 is 18 amino acids long. This receptor was obtained from a human donor who donated a stem cell graft to a child with acute lymphoblastic leukemia. The input for sequencing was PBMCs from the stem cell graft donor, taken from the stem cell graft. The V call is TRBV21-1, the J call TRBJ1-5; the D segment call TRBD1 is taken from the table without a DNA check. TRBV21-1 is recorded as a pseudogene. In nucleotides, the CDR3 is TGTGCCAGCAGCAATCGGCGACAGGGGGTCGGAGGGTACCAGCCCCAGCATTTT. It is translated as CASSNRRQGVGGYQPQHF.